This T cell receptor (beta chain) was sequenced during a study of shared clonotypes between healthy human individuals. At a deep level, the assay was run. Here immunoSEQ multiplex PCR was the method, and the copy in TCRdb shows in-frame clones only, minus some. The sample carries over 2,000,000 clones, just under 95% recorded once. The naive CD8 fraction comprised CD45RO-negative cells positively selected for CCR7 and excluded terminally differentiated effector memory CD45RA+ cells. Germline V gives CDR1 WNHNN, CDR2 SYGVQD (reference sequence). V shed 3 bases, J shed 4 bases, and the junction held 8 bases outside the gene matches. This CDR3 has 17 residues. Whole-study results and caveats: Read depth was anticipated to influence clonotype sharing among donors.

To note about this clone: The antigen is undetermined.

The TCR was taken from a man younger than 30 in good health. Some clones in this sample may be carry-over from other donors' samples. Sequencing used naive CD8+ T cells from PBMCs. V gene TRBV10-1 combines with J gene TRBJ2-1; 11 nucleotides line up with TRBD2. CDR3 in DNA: TGCGCCAGCAGTGAATCCGGGACTAGCGGAGAGTACAATGAGCAGTTCTTC. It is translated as CASSESGTSGEYNEQFF.